These 29 T cell receptor beta chains share one sample of origin, sequenced in a study of T-cell reconstitution after alpha-beta-depleted transplantation in children. Library preparation (for TCRbeta) was performed with unique molecular identifiers. Each CDR3 protein gets one entry after TCRdb re-called the PCR reads with MiXCR. The sample includes over 85,000 distinct CDR3 sequences, about a tenth of them seen just once. The sample in question was PBMCs from the stem cell graft donor, obtained from the stem cell graft. All receptors come from a human donor who donated a stem cell graft to a child with acute lymphoblastic leukemia.

This clonotype was picked up many times. This chain joins TRBV6-1 and TRBJ1-5; no clear D gene. Per germline, CDR1 MNHNS and CDR2 SASEGT. V was clipped by 3 bases and J by 0 bases, with 9 bases between them. This CDR3 spans 15 amino acids. Written as DNA, the CDR3 is TGTGCCAGCAGTGACGGGCAGTATAGCAATCAGCCCCAGCATTTT. Its translation: CASSDGQYSNQPQHF.

This clonotype was counted at least ten times. J is TRBJ2-7 and V is TRBV20-1; 11 positions agree with TRBD1. CDR3 length: 15 residues. Germline V gives CDR1 DFQATT, CDR2 SNEGSKA (reference sequence). V was clipped by 3 bases and J by 2 bases; unmatched bases: 6. DNA for the CDR3: TGCAGTGCTAGTCAGGGGACAGGGGGACCCTACGAGCAGTACTTC. Its protein product is CSASQGTGGPYEQYF.

CDR3 in DNA: TGTGCCACCAGTGATTCCTCTGGGGGCGGAGGCAATCAGCCCCAGCATTTT. Its translation: CATSDSSGGGGNQPQHF. V usage is TRBV24-1 and J usage is TRBJ1-5; maybe TRBD1 (6 bases). The CDR3 consists of 17 residues. V gave up 2 bases and J gave up 2 bases, with 15 bases separating them. CDR1 and CDR2 (germline): KGHDR, SFDVKD.

Many counts were recorded for this clonotype. V usage is TRBV6-2 or TRBV6-3 and J usage is TRBJ2-2; 7 bases align to TRBD1. The CDR3 loop spans 15 amino acids. Germline V gives CDR1 MNHEY, CDR2 SVGEGT. The J segment lost 0 bases and the V segment lost 7 bases, leaving 5 bases of the junction unmatched. The CDR3 bases are TGTGCCAGCAAGATGGACAGGACGAACACCGGGGAGCTGTTTTTT. Protein sequence: CASKMDRTNTGELFF.

This clonotype was counted at least ten times. The rearrangement joins TRBV7-2 to TRBJ1-6, with 9 bases aligning to TRBD1. Germline CDR1 SGHTA, CDR2 FQGNSA. The CDR3 sequence is 15 residues long. Trimming cost V 6 bases and J 8 bases; bases outside gene matches: 8. CDR3 loop: CASRNRGTGYSPLHF. The DNA of the CDR3 is TGTGCCAGCAGAAATCGAGGGACAGGGTATTCACCCCTCCACTTT.

Concerning this clonotype itself: A single base separates this from a much larger clone, so it may be a read error. The chain combines TRBV5-1 with TRBJ1-5; D uncertain. The V and J ends lost 0 bases and 8 bases respectively, with 9 bases between them. Germline V lookup: CDR1 SGHRS, CDR2 YFSETQ. The CDR3 consists of 13 residues. CDR3 nucleotide sequence: TGCGCCAGCAGCTTGGCCCAGAATAAGCCCCAGCATTTT. Encoded protein: CASSLAQNKPQHF.

This clonotype was detected many times. The chain links TRBV9 to TRBJ2-5; perhaps TRBD1 as D (6 bases). The CDR3 totals 14 residues. V shed 3 bases and J shed 6 bases, with 15 bases lying between them. Germline CDR1 reads SGDLS; CDR2 reads YYNGEE. CDR3 protein: CASSGLGGMKTQYF. In DNA, the CDR3 is TGTGCCAGCAGCGGCCTAGGGGGAATGAAGACCCAGTACTTC.

This clonotype was observed many times. This chain links TRBV12-3 or TRBV12-4 with TRBJ2-1; D call uncertain. This CDR3 is 10 amino acids long. The V end was cut by 2 bases, the J end by 9 bases, with 2 bases between. CDR3 amino acids: CASSLSEQFF. As DNA, the CDR3 is TGTGCCAGCAGTTTAAGTGAGCAGTTCTTC.

The table lists this clonotype with many counts. The rearrangement joins TRBV12-3 or TRBV12-4 to TRBJ2-7, with a possible D match to TRBD2 (6 bases). CDR3 size: 17 residues. Trimming took 3 bases from V and 0 from J, leaving 18 bases between them. The CDR3 protein is CASSLIISEGSSYEQYF. DNA for the CDR3: TGTGCCAGCAGTTTGATTATCTCGGAGGGAAGCTCCTACGAGCAGTACTTC.

The sample holds many counts of this clonotype. The chain links TRBV5-6 to TRBJ2-3; 7 nucleotides agree with TRBD1. The germline CDR1 and CDR2 sequences are SGHDT and YYEEEE. CDR3 size: 14 residues. V lost 1 base and J lost 4; bases outside the gene matches: 3. This CDR3 reads CASSLRGRPDTQYF. In DNA form, the CDR3 reads TGTGCCAGCAGCTTGAGGGGGCGCCCAGATACGCAGTATTTT. Supplemented by reference TRBV5-6 and TRBJ2-3, the full variable domain reads DAGVTQSPTHLIKTRGQQVTLRCSPKSGHDTVSWYQQALGQGPQFIFQYYEEEERQRGNFPDRFSGHQFPNYSSELNVNALLLGDSALYLCASSLRGRPDTQYFGPGTRLTVL.

This clonotype was picked up many times. The V and J genes are TRBV6-2 or TRBV6-3 and TRBJ2-7, with 7 bases matching TRBD1. Germline CDR1 is MNHEY and CDR2 is SVGEGT. The V gene end was trimmed by 7 bases and the J gene end by 11 bases; junction bases not matched to a gene: 11. The CDR3 sequence is 12 residues long. CDR3 amino acids: CASTPNRGIEYF. The DNA for the CDR3 is TGTGCCAGCACTCCGAACAGGGGTATCGAGTACTTC.

In this sample, this clonotype turned up many times. J is TRBJ2-7 and V is TRBV20-1, with TRBD1 matching 10 bases. Losses at the gene ends were 3 bases for V and 4 bases for J; bases not matched to a gene: 3. The CDR3 covers 13 residues. CDR1 and CDR2 (germline): DFQATT, SNEGSKA (reference sequence). CDR3 DNA: TGCAGTGCTAGGACAGGGGGCCCATACGAGCAGTACTTC. Translating gives CSARTGGPYEQYF.

V usage is TRBV6-5 and J usage is TRBJ2-2, with no clear D. CDR3 length equals 14 residues. V lost 3 bases, J lost 7 bases, and 12 bases lay in between. CDR1 and CDR2 from the germline V gene are MNHEY and SVGAGI. DNA for the CDR3: TGTGCCAGCAGTTATCAAAGGTCGAGCGGGGAGCTGTTTTTT. It translates to CASSYQRSSGELFF.

This clonotype appeared many times. This rearrangement joins TRBV7-9 to TRBJ2-4; D call uncertain. CDR1 and CDR2 (germline): SEHNR, FQNEAQ (reference sequence). The CDR3 spans 16 residues. Trimming shortened V by 0 bases and J by 1 base, and 10 bases separated the two germline ends. This chain's CDR3 is CASSLALGVAKNIQYF. The CDR3 bases are TGTGCCAGCAGCTTAGCCCTGGGTGTTGCCAAAAACATTCAGTACTTC.

This clonotype was recorded at least ten times. The genes are TRBV28 and TRBJ1-1, with 7 bases identical to TRBD1. CDR3 size: 15 residues. With V trimmed by 8 bases and J by 13 bases, 22 bases remained unmatched. The germline V gene encodes CDR1 MDHEN and CDR2 SYDVKM. CDR3 region: CASGSTDRRLLWGFF. For the CDR3, the DNA is TGTGCCAGCGGTTCCACGGACAGGCGTCTTCTTTGGGGTTTCTTT.

In this sample, this clonotype turned up many times. This chain joins TRBV6-2 or TRBV6-3 and TRBJ1-5, with TRBD1 matching over 8 bases. CDR3 length equals 15 residues. Trimming removed 7 bases from V and 6 bases from J; junction bases left unmatched: 11. Germline V gene lookup returns CDR1 MNHEY and CDR2 SVGEGT. The CDR3 DNA is TGTGCCAGCAACCCCGGACAGGGCCGTAGTCAGCCCCAGCATTTT. This gives the protein CASNPGQGRSQPQHF.

This clonotype showed up many times. The chain employs TRBV4-3 and TRBJ2-3; 7 bases agree with TRBD1. The CDR3 loop spans 17 amino acids. V lost 0 bases, J lost 2 bases, and 8 bases stayed unmatched. The germline gives CDR1 LGHNA, CDR2 YSLEER. The chain's CDR3 is CASSQDPSGTATDTQYF. The CDR3 DNA reads TGCGCCAGCAGCCAAGATCCGTCCGGGACAGCCACAGATACGCAGTATTTT.

This clonotype was recorded at least ten times. The rearrangement links TRBV6-2 or TRBV6-3 to TRBJ2-3, with 7 nucleotides matching TRBD2. The ends lost 6 bases at V and 6 bases at J; junction bases unmatched: 18. The CDR3 covers 17 residues. Germline V lookup: CDR1 MNHEY, CDR2 SVGEGT. This chain's CDR3 is CASRPYRAGTKQDTQYF. CDR3 coding DNA: TGTGCCAGCAGGCCCTACCGGGCGGGGACTAAACAGGATACGCAGTATTTT.

This clonotype was counted many times. V and J are TRBV9 and TRBJ2-7, with unresolved D. Germline V lookup: CDR1 SGDLS, CDR2 YYNGEE. The CDR3 contains 14 residues. The V end lost 0 bases, the J end lost 0 bases, and 7 bases lay between the germline ends. The CDR3 sequence is CASSVGVGSYEQYF. CDR3 bases: TGTGCCAGCAGCGTAGGGGTGGGCTCCTACGAGCAGTACTTC. Full variable domain (rest looked up from reference TRBV9 and TRBJ2-7): DSGVTQTPKHLITATGQRVTLRCSPRSGDLSVYWYQQSLDQGLQFLIQYYNGEERAKGNILERFSAQQFPDLHSELNLSSLELGDSALYFCASSVGVGSYEQYFGPGTRLTVT.

This clonotype was picked up a small number of times. This chain connects TRBV5-1 to TRBJ2-2; the D gene is possibly TRBD1 (6 bases). Looked up from germline, CDR1 is SGHRS and CDR2 is YFSETQ. Deletions cut 0 bases from V and 5 bases from J, with 14 bases between. The CDR3 has 16 residues. The CDR3 sequence: CASSLDVTGITGELFF. The CDR3, as DNA: TGCGCCAGCAGCTTGGACGTCACAGGGATTACCGGGGAGCTGTTTTTT.

This clonotype was seen many times. The J gene is TRBJ2-3, the V gene TRBV6-2 or TRBV6-3; D unresolved. V was shortened by 4 bases and J by 1 base, with 15 bases between the two germline ends. The V gene's germline CDR1 is MNHEY and CDR2 SVGEGT. CDR3 length equals 16 residues. The CDR3: CASSLQGRLRTDTQYF. CDR3 bases: TGTGCCAGCAGTTTGCAAGGTCGTCTTCGCACAGATACGCAGTATTTT.

Ten or more counts support this clonotype. The CDR3 bases are TGTGCCAGCAGCTTGGTCAGAGAGTTTAGTCGGAACCACTACGAGCAGTACTTC. Translating it yields CASSLVREFSRNHYEQYF. This sequence joins TRBV5-6 and TRBJ2-7; D is unresolved. Trimming took 0 bases from V and 3 from J, leaving 22 bases between them. This CDR3 comprises 18 residues. Germline V gene sequence: CDR1 SGHDT, CDR2 YYEEEE.

The genes are TRBV2 and TRBJ2-7, with 8 bases that match TRBD2. CDR3 length equals 13 residues. Germline CDR1 reads SNHLY; CDR2 reads FYNNEI. The trim removed 7 bases at V and 6 bases at J, leaving 8 bases unmatched. The CDR3 sequence: CASIRTSQGEQYF. The CDR3 region has the DNA TGTGCCAGCATACGGACTAGCCAGGGCGAGCAGTACTTC.

This clonotype was recorded at least ten times. This chain uses TRBV10-2 with TRBJ1-5, with D possibly TRBD1 on 6 matching bases. Trimming removed 8 bases at V and 4 bases at J, with 15 bases between. Looked up from germline, CDR1 is WSHSY and CDR2 is SAAADI. This CDR3 comprises 14 residues. The chain's CDR3 is CASWGSGENQPQHF. Here the CDR3 DNA reads TGCGCCAGCTGGGGGTCAGGGGAAAATCAGCCCCAGCATTTT.

This clonotype came up many times. This chain connects TRBV6-5 to TRBJ2-1; tentative D call: TRBD1 (5 bases). The germline gives CDR1 MNHEY, CDR2 SVGAGI. V lost 0 bases to trimming and J lost 3 bases, with 6 bases between them. The CDR3 has 14 residues. The CDR3 sequence: CASSYSRVYNEQFF. The CDR3 DNA reads TGTGCCAGCAGTTACTCCAGGGTCTACAATGAGCAGTTCTTC.

This clonotype was observed at least ten times. CDR3 amino acids: CASSQDRLAAITDTQYF. DNA of the CDR3: TGCGCCAGCAGCCAAGATCGACTAGCGGCCATCACAGATACGCAGTATTTT. The chain couples TRBV4-3 to TRBJ2-3; 9 bases fit TRBD2. V lost 0 bases, J lost 2 bases, and 6 bases stayed unmatched. This CDR3 has 17 amino acids. Germline loops: CDR1 LGHNA, CDR2 YSLEER.

This clonotype appeared a few times. The J gene is TRBJ2-6, the V gene TRBV5-1, with D possibly matching TRBD2 (5 bases). Germline assignment: CDR1 SGHRS and CDR2 YFSETQ. This CDR3 region has 18 residues. The V end lost 0 bases, the J end lost 0 bases, and 13 bases lay between the germline ends. The CDR3 DNA sequence: TGCGCCAGCAGCTTGGTCGAGGGCCGCCGCTCTGGGGCCAACGTCCTGACTTTC. It yields the protein CASSLVEGRRSGANVLTF.

This clonotype was detected ten times or more. The gene calls are TRBV7-2 and TRBJ2-5; 8 bases map to TRBD1. This CDR3 has 15 amino acids. Germline loops: CDR1 SGHTA, CDR2 FQGNSA. Trimming removed 5 bases from V and 4 bases from J; junction bases left unmatched: 9. CDR3 sequence reads: CASSESSTGVETQYF. CDR3 sequence (DNA): TGTGCCAGCAGCGAATCTTCGACAGGGGTAGAGACCCAGTACTTC.

This clonotype occurred many times. V usage is TRBV18 and J usage is TRBJ1-1; 7 bases align to TRBD1. Looked up from germline, CDR1 is KGHSH and CDR2 is LQKENI. The CDR3 covers 16 residues. V lost 4 bases, J lost 3 bases, and 11 bases stayed unmatched. The CDR3 region has the DNA TGTGCCAGCTCACGGGGCCTAGGGGGCGTAGACACTGAAGCTTTCTTT. Encoded protein: CASSRGLGGVDTEAFF.